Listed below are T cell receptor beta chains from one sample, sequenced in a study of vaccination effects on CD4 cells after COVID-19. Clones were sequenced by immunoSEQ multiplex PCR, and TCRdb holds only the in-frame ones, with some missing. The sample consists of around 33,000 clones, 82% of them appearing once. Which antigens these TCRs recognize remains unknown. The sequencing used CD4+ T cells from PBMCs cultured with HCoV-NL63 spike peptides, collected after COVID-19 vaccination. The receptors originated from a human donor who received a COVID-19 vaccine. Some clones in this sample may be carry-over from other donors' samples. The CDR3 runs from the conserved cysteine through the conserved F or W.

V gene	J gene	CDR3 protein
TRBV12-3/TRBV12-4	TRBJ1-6	CASSLKEGSPLHF
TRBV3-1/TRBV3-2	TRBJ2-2	CASSQGWARNTGELFF
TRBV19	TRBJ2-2	CASSIRGVGRTGELFF
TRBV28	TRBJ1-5	CASSLGSRGNQPQHF
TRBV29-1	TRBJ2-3	CSVERFRDRNTDTQYF
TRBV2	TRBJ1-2	CASSERGYYGYTF
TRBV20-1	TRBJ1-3	CSASLALSGNTIYF
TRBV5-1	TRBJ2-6	CASSPSRSGANVLTF
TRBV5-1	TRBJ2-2	CASSLEAENTGELFF
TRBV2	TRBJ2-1	CASRLGQGGYNEQFF